This record looks at one T cell receptor beta chain sequence and its context. This entry is derived from a study of blood T cell repertoires in COVID-19. Germline V gene data show CDR1 as PRHDT and CDR2 as FYEKMQ (reference sequence). After removal of 6 bases from V and 8 bases from J, the junction contained 10 bases not matched to a gene. The CDR3 totals 14 residues. Authors' processing steps: Estimated nucleated cell counts came from reference gene primer amplification. Profiled with immunoSEQ multiplex PCR; TCRdb holds only in-frame clones, not every one. The DNA gave D and trimming, while V, J and clone size come from that table. Counted here are about 270,000 clones, approximately 90% occurring once; the ten biggest clones make up 2.5% to 3%.

The chain links TRBV13 to TRBJ1-2; 9 nucleotides line up with TRBD1. The clonotype was recovered from a woman between 45 and 60 years old who had recovered from COVID-19. Source material: PBMCs or T cells enriched from blood (not recorded which). As DNA, the CDR3 is TGTGCCAGCAGAGAGAGGGACAGGGAAGTGGGCTACACCTTC. Its translation is CASRERDREVGYTF.